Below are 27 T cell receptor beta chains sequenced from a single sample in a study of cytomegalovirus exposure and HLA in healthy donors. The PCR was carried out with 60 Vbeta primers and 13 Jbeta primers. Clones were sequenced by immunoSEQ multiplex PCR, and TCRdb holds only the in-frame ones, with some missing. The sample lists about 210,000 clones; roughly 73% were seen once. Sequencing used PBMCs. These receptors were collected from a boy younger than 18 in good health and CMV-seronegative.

This CDR3 reads CASSRQANTEAFF. DNA of the CDR3: TGTGCCAGCAGCCGGCAGGCGAACACTGAAGCTTTCTTT. The J gene is TRBJ1-1, the V gene TRBV7-2; unclear D gene. Germline assignment: CDR1 SGHTA and CDR2 FQGNSA. Trimming shortened V by 5 bases and J by 1 base, and 8 bases separated the two germline ends. The CDR3 consists of 13 residues.

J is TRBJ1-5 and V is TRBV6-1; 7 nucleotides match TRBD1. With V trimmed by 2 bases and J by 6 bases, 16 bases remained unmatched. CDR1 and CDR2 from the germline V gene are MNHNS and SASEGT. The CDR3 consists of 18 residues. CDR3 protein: CASSESKLLNRGIQPQHF. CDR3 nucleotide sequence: TGTGCCAGCAGTGAAAGTAAGTTGCTCAACAGGGGTATTCAGCCCCAGCATTTT.

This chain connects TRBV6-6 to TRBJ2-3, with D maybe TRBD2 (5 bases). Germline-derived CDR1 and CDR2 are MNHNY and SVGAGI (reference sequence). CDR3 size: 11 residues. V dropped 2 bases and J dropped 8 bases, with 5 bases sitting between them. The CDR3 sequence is CASSYGSTQYF. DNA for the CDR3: TGTGCCAGCAGTTACGGGAGTACGCAGTATTTT.

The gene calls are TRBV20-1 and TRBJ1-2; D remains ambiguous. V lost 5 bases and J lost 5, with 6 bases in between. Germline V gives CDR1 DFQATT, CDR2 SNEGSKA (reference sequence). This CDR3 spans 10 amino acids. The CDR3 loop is CSASSYGYTF. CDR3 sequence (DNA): TGCAGTGCTTCCAGTTATGGCTACACCTTC.

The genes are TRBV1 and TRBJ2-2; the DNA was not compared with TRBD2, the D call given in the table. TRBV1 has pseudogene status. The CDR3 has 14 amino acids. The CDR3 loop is CTSSSGANTGELFF. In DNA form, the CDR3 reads TGCACCAGCAGCTCGGGTGCGAACACCGGGGAGCTGTTTTTT.

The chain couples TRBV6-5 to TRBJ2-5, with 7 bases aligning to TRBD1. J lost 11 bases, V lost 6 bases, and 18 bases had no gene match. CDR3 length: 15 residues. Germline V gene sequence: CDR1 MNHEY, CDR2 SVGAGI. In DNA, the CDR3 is TGTGCCAGCAGCCCTCAAACACAGACAGGGTATAGGCAGTACTTC. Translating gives CASSPQTQTGYRQYF.

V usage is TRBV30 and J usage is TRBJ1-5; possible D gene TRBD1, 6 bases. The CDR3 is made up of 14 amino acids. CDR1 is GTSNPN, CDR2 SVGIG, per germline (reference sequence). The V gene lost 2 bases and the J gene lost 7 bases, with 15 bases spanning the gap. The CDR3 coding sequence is TGTGCCTGGAGTATGGGTACAGGGAGACAGCCCCAGCATTTT. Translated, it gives CAWSMGTGRQPQHF.

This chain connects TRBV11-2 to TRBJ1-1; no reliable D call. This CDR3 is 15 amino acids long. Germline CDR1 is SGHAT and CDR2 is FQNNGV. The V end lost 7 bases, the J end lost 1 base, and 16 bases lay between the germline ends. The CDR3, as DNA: TGTGCCAGCAAGACAATCTATATGGGGAACACTGAAGCTTTCTTT. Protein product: CASKTIYMGNTEAFF.

CDR3 amino acids: CASSLDYPGHNEQFF. As DNA, the CDR3 is TGTGCCAGCAGCTTAGACTATCCTGGCCACAATGAGCAGTTCTTC. V gene TRBV7-8 combines with J gene TRBJ2-1; D is uncertain. The CDR3 is 15 amino acids. CDR1 is SGHVS, CDR2 FQNEAQ, per germline. Trimming left V 1 base short and J 5 bases short, with 12 bases between.

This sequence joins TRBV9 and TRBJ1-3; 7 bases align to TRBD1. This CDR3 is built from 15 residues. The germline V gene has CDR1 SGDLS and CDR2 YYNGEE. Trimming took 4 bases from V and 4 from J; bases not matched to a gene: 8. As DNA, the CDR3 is TGTGCCAGCAGCCCCCAGACAGGGCCAGGAAACACCATATATTTT. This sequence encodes CASSPQTGPGNTIYF.

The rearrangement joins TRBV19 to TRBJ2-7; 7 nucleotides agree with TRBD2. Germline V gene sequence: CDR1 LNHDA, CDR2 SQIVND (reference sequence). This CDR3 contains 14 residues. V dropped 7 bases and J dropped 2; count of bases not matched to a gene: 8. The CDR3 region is CASTPWGGPYEQYF. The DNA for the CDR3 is TGTGCCAGTACTCCTTGGGGGGGACCCTACGAGCAGTACTTC.

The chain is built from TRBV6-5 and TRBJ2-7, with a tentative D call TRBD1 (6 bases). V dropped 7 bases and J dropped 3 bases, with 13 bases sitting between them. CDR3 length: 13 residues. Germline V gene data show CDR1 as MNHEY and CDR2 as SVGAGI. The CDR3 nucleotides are TGTGCCAGCACCCGAACAGGGAGCTACGAGCAGTACTTC. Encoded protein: CASTRTGSYEQYF.

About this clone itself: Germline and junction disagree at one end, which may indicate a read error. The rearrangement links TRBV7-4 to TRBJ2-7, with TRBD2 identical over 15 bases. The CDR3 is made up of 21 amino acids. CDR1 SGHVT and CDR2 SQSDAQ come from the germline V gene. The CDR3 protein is CASSSPIGLAGGPLKGYEQYF. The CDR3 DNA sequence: TGTGCCAGCAGCTCACCAATAGGACTAGCGGGAGGGCCATTAAAGGGCTACGAGCAGTACTTT. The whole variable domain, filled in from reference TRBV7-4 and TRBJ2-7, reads GAGVSQSPRYKVAKRGRDVALRCDSISGHVTLYWYRQTLGQGSEVLTYSQSDAQRDKSGRPSGRFSAERPERSVSTLKIQRTEQGDSAVYLCASSSPIGLAGGPLKGYEQYFGPGTRLTVT.

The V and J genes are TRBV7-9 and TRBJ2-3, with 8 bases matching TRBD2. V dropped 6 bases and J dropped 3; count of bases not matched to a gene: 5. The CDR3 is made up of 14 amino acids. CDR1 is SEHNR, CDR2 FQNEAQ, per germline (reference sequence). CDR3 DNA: TGTGCCAGCAGTTATATAGCGGGGACAGATACGCAGTATTTT. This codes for CASSYIAGTDTQYF.

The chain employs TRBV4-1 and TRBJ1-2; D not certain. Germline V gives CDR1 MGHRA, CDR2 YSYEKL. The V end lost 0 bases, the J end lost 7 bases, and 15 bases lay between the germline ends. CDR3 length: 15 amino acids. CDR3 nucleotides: TGCGCCAGCAGCCAAGATGATCGGGTTCTCCTTGGCTACACCTTC. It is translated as CASSQDDRVLLGYTF.

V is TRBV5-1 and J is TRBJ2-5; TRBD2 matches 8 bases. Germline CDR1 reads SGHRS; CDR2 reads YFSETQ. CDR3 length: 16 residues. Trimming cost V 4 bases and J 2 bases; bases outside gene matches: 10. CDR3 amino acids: CASSRMGGGGQETQYF. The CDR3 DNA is TGCGCCAGCAGCAGAATGGGGGGCGGGGGGCAAGAGACCCAGTACTTC.

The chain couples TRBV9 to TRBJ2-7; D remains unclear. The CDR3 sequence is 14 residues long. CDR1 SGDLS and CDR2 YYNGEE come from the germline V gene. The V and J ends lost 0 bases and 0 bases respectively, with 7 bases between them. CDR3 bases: TGTGCCAGCAGCGTAGAGATAGACTCCTACGAGCAGTACTTC. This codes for CASSVEIDSYEQYF.

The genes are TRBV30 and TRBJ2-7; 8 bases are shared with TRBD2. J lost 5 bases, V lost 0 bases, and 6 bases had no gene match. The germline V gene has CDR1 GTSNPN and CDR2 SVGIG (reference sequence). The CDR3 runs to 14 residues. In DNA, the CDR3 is TGTGCCTGGAGTGTACGGGGGGGCGCCCACGAGCAGTACTTC. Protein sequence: CAWSVRGGAHEQYF.

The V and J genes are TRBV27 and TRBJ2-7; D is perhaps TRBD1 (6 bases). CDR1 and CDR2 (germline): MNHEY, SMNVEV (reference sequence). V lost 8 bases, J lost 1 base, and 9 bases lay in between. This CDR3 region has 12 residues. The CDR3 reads CASGQSSYEQYF. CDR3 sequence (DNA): TGTGCCAGCGGACAGTCATCCTACGAGCAGTACTTC.

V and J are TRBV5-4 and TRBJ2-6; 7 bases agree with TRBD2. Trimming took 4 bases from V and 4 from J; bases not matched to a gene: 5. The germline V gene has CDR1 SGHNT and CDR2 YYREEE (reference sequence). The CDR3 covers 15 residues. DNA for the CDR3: TGTGCCAGCAGCCACGGGACTATCGGGGCCAACGTCCTGACTTTC. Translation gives CASSHGTIGANVLTF.

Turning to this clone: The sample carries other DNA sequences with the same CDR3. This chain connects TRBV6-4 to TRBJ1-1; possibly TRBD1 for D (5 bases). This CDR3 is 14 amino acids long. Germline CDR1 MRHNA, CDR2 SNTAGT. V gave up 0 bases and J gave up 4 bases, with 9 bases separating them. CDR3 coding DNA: TGTGCCAGCAGTGACTCCGGGAGGGGCACTGAAGCTTTCTTT. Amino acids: CASSDSGRGTEAFF.

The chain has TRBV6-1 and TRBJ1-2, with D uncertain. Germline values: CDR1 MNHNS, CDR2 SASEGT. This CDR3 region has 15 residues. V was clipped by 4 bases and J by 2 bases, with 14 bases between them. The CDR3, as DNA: TGTGCCAGCAGTGGAAGCCCGGTCGCGAACTATGGCTACACCTTC. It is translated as CASSGSPVANYGYTF.

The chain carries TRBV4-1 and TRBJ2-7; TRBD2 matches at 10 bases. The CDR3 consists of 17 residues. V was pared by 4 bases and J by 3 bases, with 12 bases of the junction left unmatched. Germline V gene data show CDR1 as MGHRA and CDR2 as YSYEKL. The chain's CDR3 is CASSPRARTSGYYEQYF. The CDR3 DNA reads TGCGCCAGCAGCCCGCGCGCCAGGACTAGCGGTTACTACGAGCAGTACTTC.

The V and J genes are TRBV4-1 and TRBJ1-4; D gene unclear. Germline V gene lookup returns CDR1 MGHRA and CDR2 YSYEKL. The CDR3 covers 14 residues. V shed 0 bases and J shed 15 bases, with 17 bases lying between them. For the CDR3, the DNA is TGCGCCAGCAGCCAAGATTTGGGTATTTCGGGTATGTTTTTT. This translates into CASSQDLGISGMFF.

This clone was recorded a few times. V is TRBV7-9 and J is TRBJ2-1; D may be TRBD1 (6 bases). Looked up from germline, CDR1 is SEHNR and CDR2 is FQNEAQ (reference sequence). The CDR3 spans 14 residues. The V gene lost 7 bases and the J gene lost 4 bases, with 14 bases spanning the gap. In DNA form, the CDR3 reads TGTGCCAGCATCATGGGGGCAGCATACAATGAGCAGTTCTTC. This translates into CASIMGAAYNEQFF.

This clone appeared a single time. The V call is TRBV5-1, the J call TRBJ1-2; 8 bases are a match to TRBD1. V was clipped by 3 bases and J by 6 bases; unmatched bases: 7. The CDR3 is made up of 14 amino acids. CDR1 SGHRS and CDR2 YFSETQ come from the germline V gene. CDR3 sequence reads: CASSSTTGVDGYTF. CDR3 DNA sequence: TGCGCCAGCAGCTCCACGACAGGGGTGGATGGCTACACCTTC. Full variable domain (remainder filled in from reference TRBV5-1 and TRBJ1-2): KAGVTQTPRYLIKTRGQQVTLSCSPISGHRSVSWYQQTPGQGLQFLFEYFSETQRNKGNFPGRFSGRQFSNSRSEMNVSTLELGDSALYLCASSSTTGVDGYTFGSGTRLTVV.

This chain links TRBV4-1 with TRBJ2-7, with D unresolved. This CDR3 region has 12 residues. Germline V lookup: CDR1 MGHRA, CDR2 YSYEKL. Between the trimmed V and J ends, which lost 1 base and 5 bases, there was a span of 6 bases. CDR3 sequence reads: CASSQGPDEQYF. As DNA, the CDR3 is TGCGCCAGCAGCCAAGGGCCAGACGAGCAGTACTTC.